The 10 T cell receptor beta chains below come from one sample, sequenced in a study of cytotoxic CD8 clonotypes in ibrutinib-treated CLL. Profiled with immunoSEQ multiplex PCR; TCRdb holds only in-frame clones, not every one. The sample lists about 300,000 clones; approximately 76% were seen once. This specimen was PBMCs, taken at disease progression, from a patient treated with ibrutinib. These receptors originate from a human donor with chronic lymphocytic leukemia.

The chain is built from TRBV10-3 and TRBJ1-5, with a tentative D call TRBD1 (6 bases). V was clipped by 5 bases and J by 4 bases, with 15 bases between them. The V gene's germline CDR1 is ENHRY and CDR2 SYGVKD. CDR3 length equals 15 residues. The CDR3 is CAISPGTYENQPQHF. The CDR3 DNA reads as TGTGCCATCAGTCCTGGGACATATGAAAATCAGCCCCAGCATTTT.

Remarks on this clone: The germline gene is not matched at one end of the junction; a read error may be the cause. The CDR3 region is CASSEGRDCRAF. The CDR3 DNA follows: TGTGCCAGCAGTGAAGGGAGGGACTGTCGGGCCTTC. The chain couples TRBV6-1 to TRBJ2-7; D possibly corresponds to TRBD2 (6 bases). Looked up from germline, CDR1 is MNHNS and CDR2 is SASEGT. The CDR3 covers 12 residues.

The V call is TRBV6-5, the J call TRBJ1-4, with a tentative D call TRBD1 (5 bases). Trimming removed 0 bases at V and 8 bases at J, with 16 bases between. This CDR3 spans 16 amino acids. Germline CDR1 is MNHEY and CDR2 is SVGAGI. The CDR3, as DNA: TGTGCCAGCAGTTACTCCGGCAGTGGGGCGAGGGAAAAACTGTTTTTT. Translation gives CASSYSGSGAREKLFF.

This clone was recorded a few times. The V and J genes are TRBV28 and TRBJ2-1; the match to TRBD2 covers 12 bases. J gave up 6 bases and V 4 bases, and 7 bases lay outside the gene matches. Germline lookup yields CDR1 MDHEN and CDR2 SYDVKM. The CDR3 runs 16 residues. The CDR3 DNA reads TGTGCCAGCAGTTCCTGGACTAGCGGGAAAGTCAATGAGCAGTTCTTC. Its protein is CASSSWTSGKVNEQFF.

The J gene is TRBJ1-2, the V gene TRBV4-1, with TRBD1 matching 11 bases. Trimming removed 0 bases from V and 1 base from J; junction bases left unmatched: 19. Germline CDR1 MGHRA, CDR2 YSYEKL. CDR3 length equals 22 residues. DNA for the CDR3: TGCGCCAGCAGCCAAGATGCGGGGGACAGGGGGTTTATTATGGGAGGTAACTATGGCTACACCTTC. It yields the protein CASSQDAGDRGFIMGGNYGYTF.

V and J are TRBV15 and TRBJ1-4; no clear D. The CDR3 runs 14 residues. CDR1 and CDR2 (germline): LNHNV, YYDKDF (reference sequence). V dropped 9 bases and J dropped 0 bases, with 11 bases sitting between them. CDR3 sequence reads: CATTTGATNEKLFF. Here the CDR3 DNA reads TGTGCCACTACGACCGGGGCAACTAATGAAAAACTGTTTTTT.

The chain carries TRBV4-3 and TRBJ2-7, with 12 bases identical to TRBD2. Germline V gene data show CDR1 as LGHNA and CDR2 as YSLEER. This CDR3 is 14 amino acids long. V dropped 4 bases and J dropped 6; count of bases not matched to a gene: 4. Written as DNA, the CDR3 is TGCGCCAGCAGCCTGACTAGCGGGAGTTTCGAGCAGTACTTC. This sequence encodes CASSLTSGSFEQYF.

DNA for the CDR3: TGCAGCGTTGAAATAACAGTCCAAGAGACCCAGTACTTC. Its translation: CSVEITVQETQYF. V and J are TRBV29-1 and TRBJ2-5; D gene ambiguous. The CDR3 totals 13 residues. Germline assignment: CDR1 SQVTM and CDR2 ANQGSEA. Trimming took off 2 bases at V and 1 base at J, with 8 bases between the two ends.

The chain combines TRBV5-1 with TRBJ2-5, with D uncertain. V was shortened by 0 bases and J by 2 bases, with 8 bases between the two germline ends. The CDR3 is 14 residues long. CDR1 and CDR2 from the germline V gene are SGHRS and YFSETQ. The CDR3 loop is CASSLVSQQETQYF. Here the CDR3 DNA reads TGCGCCAGCAGCTTGGTGAGTCAGCAAGAGACCCAGTACTTC. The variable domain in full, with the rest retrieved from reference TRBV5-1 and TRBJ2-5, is KAGVTQTPRYLIKTRGQQVTLSCSPISGHRSVSWYQQTPGQGLQFLFEYFSETQRNKGNFPGRFSGRQFSNSRSEMNVSTLELGDSALYLCASSLVSQQETQYFGPGTRLLVL.

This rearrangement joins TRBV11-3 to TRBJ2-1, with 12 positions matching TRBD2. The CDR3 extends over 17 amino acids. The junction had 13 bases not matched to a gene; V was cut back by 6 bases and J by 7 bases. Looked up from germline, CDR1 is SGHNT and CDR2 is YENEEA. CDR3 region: CASSYVFSGLAGNEQFF. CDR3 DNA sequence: TGTGCCAGCAGTTATGTCTTCTCCGGACTAGCGGGAAATGAGCAGTTCTTC.